This T cell receptor beta chain came from a study of T-cell reconstitution after alpha-beta-depleted transplantation in children. Study observations and caveats: At one year after transplant, newly produced T cells mostly accounted for T-cell counts and diversity. After transplant, at about two months, alpha-beta T cells were reportedly derived from several hundred expanded graft clones.

This clonotype occurred many times. The target antigen is unknown. With 6 bases removed from V and 6 bases from J, the gap between germline ends came to 18 bases. Germline CDR1 and CDR2: SGHNT and YYREEE (reference sequence). The CDR3 runs 15 residues. Unique molecular identifiers tagged the TCRbeta library. TCRdb passed the PCR reads through MiXCR, listing each CDR3 protein once. The sample gives about 200,000 distinct CDR3 sequences, around 8.4% of which show up once; 35% to 45% is in the top ten. Sequenced material: PBMCs, mostly from graft donor cells, taken 360 days after TCRalphabeta/CD19-depleted stem cell transplant. The chain uses TRBV5-4 and TRBJ2-2; TRBD2 is a possible D gene (6 bases). The receptor was derived from a male patient between 2 and 10 years old who had a stem cell transplant for acute myeloid leukemia, so the T cells may come from the graft donor. The CDR3 DNA is TGTGCCAGCAACCCCTCGGGACTTATGTCCGGGGAGCTGTTTTTT. Protein sequence: CASNPSGLMSGELFF. Based on the CDR3 plus reference TRBV5-4 and TRBJ2-2, the full variable domain is ETGVTQSPTHLIKTRGQQVTLRCSSQSGHNTVSWYQQALGQGPQFIFQYYREEENGRGNFPPRFSGLQFPNYSSELNVNALELDDSALYLCASNPSGLMSGELFFGEGSRLTVL.